A selection of T cell receptor beta chains follows, all from one sample in a study. TCRdb re-derived calls from the RT-PCR reads in MiXCR, one entry per CDR3 protein. This table holds about 680,000 distinct CDR3 sequences, more than 13% found once. The sequenced material came from memory CD4+ T cells from blood. The receptor set was obtained from a female donor in good health, serving as a healthy control. Both conserved end residues are part of each CDR3. D genes are given only for firm matches. Only some rows state a clone size, as once, few, many or a class for expanded clones.

CDR3aa: CASSLARAGPNTEAFF
CDR3nt: TGTGCCAGCAGCTTAGCGAGGGCAGGCCCGAACACTGAAGCTTTCTTT
d_gene: -
v_gene: TRBV7-6
len: 16
j_gene: TRBJ1-1
abundance: -

CDR3aa: CAISDGGHGTGELFF
CDR3nt: TGTGCCATCAGTGACGGAGGGCACGGCACCGGGGAGCTGTTTTTT
d_gene: -
v_gene: TRBV10-3
len: 15
j_gene: TRBJ2-2
abundance: many

CDR3aa: CASSWGPPGTQYF
CDR3nt: TGTGCCAGCAGCTGGGGCCCCCCCGGGACCCAGTACTTC
d_gene: -
v_gene: TRBV27
len: 13
j_gene: TRBJ2-5
abundance: few

CDR3aa: CSARDWSTGGAHYGYTF
CDR3nt: TGCAGTGCTAGAGATTGGTCGACCGGGGGCGCCCACTATGGCTACACCTTC
d_gene: -
v_gene: TRBV20-1
len: 17
j_gene: TRBJ1-2
abundance: many

CDR3aa: CASSLRGVNYGYTF
CDR3nt: TGTGCCAGCAGCTTGAGAGGGGTGAACTATGGCTACACCTTC
d_gene: -
v_gene: TRBV5-6
len: 14
j_gene: TRBJ1-2
abundance: -

CDR3aa: CRPEGRGYNEQFF
CDR3nt: TGCAGGCCCGAGGGCAGGGGGTACAATGAGCAGTTCTTC
d_gene: TRBD1
v_gene: TRBV20-1
len: 13
j_gene: TRBJ2-1
abundance: few

CDR3aa: CASSQESGGGLKKLFF
CDR3nt: TGCGCCAGCAGCCAAGAATCAGGGGGCGGACTGAAAAAACTGTTTTTT
d_gene: TRBD1
v_gene: TRBV4-3
len: 16
j_gene: TRBJ1-4
abundance: few

CDR3aa: CATMSFNEQFF
CDR3nt: TGTGCCACCATGAGCTTTAATGAGCAGTTCTTC
d_gene: -
v_gene: TRBV24-1
len: 11
j_gene: TRBJ2-1
abundance: many

CDR3aa: CSVAASYEQYF
CDR3nt: TGCAGTGTAGCGGCCTCCTACGAGCAGTACTTC
d_gene: -
v_gene: TRBV20-1
len: 11
j_gene: TRBJ2-7
abundance: few

CDR3aa: CASSLDRVPQPQHF
CDR3nt: TGTGCCAGCAGCTTAGACAGGGTCCCCCAGCCCCAGCATTTT
d_gene: -
v_gene: TRBV11-2
len: 14
j_gene: TRBJ1-5
abundance: -

CDR3aa: CAISADYPKETQYF
CDR3nt: TGTGCCATCAGCGCGGACTATCCTAAAGAGACCCAGTACTTC
d_gene: -
v_gene: TRBV10-3
len: 14
j_gene: TRBJ2-5
abundance: many

CDR3aa: CASSSMGGTDASQYGYTF
CDR3nt: TGTGCCAGCAGTTCAATGGGAGGGACGGACGCATCTCAATATGGCTACACCTTC
d_gene: -
v_gene: TRBV28
len: 18
j_gene: TRBJ1-2
abundance: few

CDR3aa: CASSLTEGETQYF
CDR3nt: TGTGCCAGCAGTCTAACGGAAGGGGAGACCCAGTACTTC
d_gene: -
v_gene: TRBV12-3/TRBV12-4
len: 13
j_gene: TRBJ2-5
abundance: many

CDR3aa: CASSLPRGRLENTEAFF
CDR3nt: TGCGCCAGCAGCCTCCCCCGGGGGCGGCTAGAGAACACTGAAGCTTTCTTT
d_gene: -
v_gene: TRBV4-1
len: 17
j_gene: TRBJ1-1
abundance: few

CDR3aa: CASSLNPQGDYYGYTF
CDR3nt: TGTGCCAGCAGCTTAAATCCACAGGGGGATTACTATGGCTACACCTTC
d_gene: TRBD1
v_gene: TRBV7-2
len: 16
j_gene: TRBJ1-2
abundance: -

CDR3aa: CASSRDGDSPLHF
CDR3nt: TGTGCCAGCAGCCGGGACGGGGATTCACCCCTCCACTTT
d_gene: -
v_gene: TRBV7-9
len: 13
j_gene: TRBJ1-6
abundance: -

CDR3aa: CATSDFSDAGYNEQFF
CDR3nt: TGTGCCACCAGTGATTTCTCGGATGCGGGCTACAATGAGCAGTTCTTC
d_gene: -
v_gene: TRBV24-1
len: 16
j_gene: TRBJ2-1
abundance: -

CDR3aa: CASSEWGTQDYTEAFF
CDR3nt: TGCGCCAGCAGTGAGTGGGGGACCCAAGATTACACTGAAGCTTTCTTT
d_gene: -
v_gene: TRBV10-2
len: 16
j_gene: TRBJ1-1
abundance: few

CDR3aa: CASSPLGVSGANVLTF
CDR3nt: TGTGCCAGCAGTCCCCTTGGGGTATCTGGGGCCAACGTCCTGACTTTC
d_gene: -
v_gene: TRBV6-6
len: 16
j_gene: TRBJ2-6
abundance: many

CDR3aa: CSAQGGGQGYEQYF
CDR3nt: TGCAGCGCCCAGGGAGGGGGACAGGGGTACGAGCAGTACTTC
d_gene: TRBD1
v_gene: TRBV29-1
len: 14
j_gene: TRBJ2-7
abundance: -

CDR3aa: CASSLEVLGYGYTF
CDR3nt: TGTGCCAGCAGTTTAGAAGTTTTGGGCTATGGCTACACCTTC
d_gene: -
v_gene: TRBV12-3/TRBV12-4
len: 14
j_gene: TRBJ1-2
abundance: many

CDR3aa: CATSDLTGGDPLYEQYF
CDR3nt: TGTGCCACCAGTGACCTGACAGGGGGCGATCCCCTTTACGAGCAGTACTTC
d_gene: TRBD1
v_gene: TRBV24-1
len: 17
j_gene: TRBJ2-7
abundance: few

CDR3aa: CSASNAGASNQPQHF
CDR3nt: TGCAGTGCTAGCAACGCGGGGGCCTCCAATCAGCCCCAGCATTTT
d_gene: -
v_gene: TRBV20-1
len: 15
j_gene: TRBJ1-5
abundance: few

CDR3aa: CSAYGAGSYEQYF
CDR3nt: TGCAGTGCCTACGGGGCAGGTTCCTACGAGCAGTACTTC
d_gene: -
v_gene: TRBV20-1
len: 13
j_gene: TRBJ2-7
abundance: few

CDR3aa: CASSKEPGGEETQYF
CDR3nt: TGCGCCAGCAGCAAAGAACCGGGCGGGGAAGAGACCCAGTACTTC
d_gene: -
v_gene: TRBV5-1
len: 15
j_gene: TRBJ2-5
abundance: few

CDR3aa: CATSDPGLTTYNEQFF
CDR3nt: TGTGCCACCAGTGACCCGGGACTAACTACTTACAATGAGCAGTTCTTC
d_gene: TRBD2
v_gene: TRBV24-1
len: 16
j_gene: TRBJ2-1
abundance: few

CDR3aa: CASSTRQIDYTF
CDR3nt: TGTGCCAGCAGTACGCGACAGATTGACTACACCTTC
d_gene: -
v_gene: TRBV12-3/TRBV12-4
len: 12
j_gene: TRBJ1-2
abundance: many

CDR3aa: CASRPPTSGNSNEQFF
CDR3nt: TGCGCCAGCAGACCCCCCACTAGCGGGAATTCCAATGAGCAGTTCTTC
d_gene: TRBD2
v_gene: TRBV5-1
len: 16
j_gene: TRBJ2-1
abundance: many

CDR3aa: CASSPHSRRNTGELFF
CDR3nt: TGTGCCAGCAGTCCCCATTCGCGGAGGAACACCGGGGAGCTGTTTTTT
d_gene: -
v_gene: TRBV6-1
len: 16
j_gene: TRBJ2-2
abundance: few

CDR3aa: CASEIGQRAGYTF
CDR3nt: TGTGCCAGCGAAATCGGGCAAAGGGCTGGCTACACCTTC
d_gene: -
v_gene: TRBV12-3/TRBV12-4
len: 13
j_gene: TRBJ1-2
abundance: many

CDR3aa: CASSETSTGGTMYF
CDR3nt: TGTGCCAGCAGTGAAACGTCGACGGGCGGGACGATGTACTTC
d_gene: -
v_gene: TRBV2
len: 14
j_gene: TRBJ2-5
abundance: few

CDR3aa: CSARGRASGVSTDTQYF
CDR3nt: TGCAGTGCTAGAGGTAGAGCTAGCGGGGTCAGCACAGATACGCAGTATTTT
d_gene: TRBD2
v_gene: TRBV20-1
len: 17
j_gene: TRBJ2-3
abundance: -

CDR3aa: CASSQIWNEGHLNTGELFF
CDR3nt: TGTGCCAGCAGCCAAATTTGGAACGAAGGGCATCTGAACACCGGGGAGCTGTTTTTT
d_gene: -
v_gene: TRBV14
len: 19
j_gene: TRBJ2-2
abundance: few

CDR3aa: CASSYPSTGGLEEQFF
CDR3nt: TGTGCCAGCAGTTACCCAAGTACGGGGGGGCTTGAAGAGCAGTTCTTC
d_gene: TRBD2
v_gene: TRBV6-2/TRBV6-3
len: 16
j_gene: TRBJ2-1
abundance: few

CDR3aa: CASSLHRGRAADEQFF
CDR3nt: TGTGCCAGCAGCTTACATAGGGGGAGGGCTGCCGATGAGCAGTTCTTC
d_gene: -
v_gene: TRBV7-3
len: 16
j_gene: TRBJ2-1
abundance: -

CDR3aa: CASSLAGNDQPQHF
CDR3nt: TGCGCCAGCAGCTTGGCGGGTAATGATCAGCCCCAGCATTTT
d_gene: -
v_gene: TRBV5-1
len: 14
j_gene: TRBJ1-5
abundance: -

CDR3aa: CASSVETGGETQYF
CDR3nt: TGTGCCAGCAGCGTGGAGACAGGGGGAGAGACCCAGTACTTC
d_gene: TRBD1
v_gene: TRBV9
len: 14
j_gene: TRBJ2-5
abundance: -

CDR3aa: CSASQAGVLETQYF
CDR3nt: TGCAGTGCTAGCCAAGCGGGAGTTCTTGAGACCCAGTACTTC
d_gene: TRBD2
v_gene: TRBV20-1
len: 14
j_gene: TRBJ2-5
abundance: few

CDR3aa: CASSGNSPLHF
CDR3nt: TGTGCCAGCAGTGGTAATTCACCCCTCCACTTT
d_gene: -
v_gene: TRBV25-1
len: 11
j_gene: TRBJ1-6
abundance: many

CDR3aa: CAIKENTEAFF
CDR3nt: TGTGCCATCAAAGAGAACACTGAAGCTTTCTTT
d_gene: -
v_gene: TRBV10-3
len: 11
j_gene: TRBJ1-1
abundance: many